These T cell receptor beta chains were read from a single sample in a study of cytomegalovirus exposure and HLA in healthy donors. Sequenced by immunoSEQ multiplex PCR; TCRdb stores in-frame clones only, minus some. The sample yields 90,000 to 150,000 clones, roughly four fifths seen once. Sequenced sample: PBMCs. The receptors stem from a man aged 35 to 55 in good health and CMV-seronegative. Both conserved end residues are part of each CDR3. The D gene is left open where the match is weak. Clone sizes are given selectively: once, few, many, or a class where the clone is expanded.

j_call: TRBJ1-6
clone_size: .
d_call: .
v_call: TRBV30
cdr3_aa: CAWGERDSPLHF
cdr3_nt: TGTGCCTGGGGGGAGAGGGATTCACCCCTCCACTTT

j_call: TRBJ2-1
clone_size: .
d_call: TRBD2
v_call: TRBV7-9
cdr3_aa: CSSSLALLAGETTGEQFF
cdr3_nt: TGTTCCAGCAGCTTAGCACTTTTAGCGGGAGAGACTACAGGGGAGCAGTTCTTC

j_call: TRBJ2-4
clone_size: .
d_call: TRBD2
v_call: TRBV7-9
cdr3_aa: CASSLTSGGAKNIQYF
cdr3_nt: TGTGCCAGCAGCCTAACTAGCGGGGGGGCCAAAAACATTCAGTACTTC

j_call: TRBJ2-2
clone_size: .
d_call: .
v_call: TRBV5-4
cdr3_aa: CASSLQGGTGELFF
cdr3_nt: TGTGCCAGCAGCCTCCAAGGGGGCACCGGGGAGCTGTTTTTT

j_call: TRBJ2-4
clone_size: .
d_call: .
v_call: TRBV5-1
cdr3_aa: CASSLGARTAQYF
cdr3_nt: TGCGCCAGCAGCTTGGGTGCACGAACTGCTCAGTACTTC

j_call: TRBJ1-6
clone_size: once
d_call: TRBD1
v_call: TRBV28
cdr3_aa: CASRPRTGWSPLHF
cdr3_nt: TGTGCCAGCAGACCTCGGACAGGGTGGTCACCCCTCCACTTT

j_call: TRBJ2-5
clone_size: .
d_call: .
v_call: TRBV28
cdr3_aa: CASSFEAADSQYF
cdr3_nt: TGTGCCAGCAGTTTTGAGGCCGCGGATTCCCAGTACTTC

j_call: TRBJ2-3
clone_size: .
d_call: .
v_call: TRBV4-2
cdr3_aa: CASSHALGTDTQYF
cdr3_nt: TGTGCCAGCAGCCACGCCCTAGGCACAGATACGCAGTATTTT

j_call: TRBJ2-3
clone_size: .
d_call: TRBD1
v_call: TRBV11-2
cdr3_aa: CASSVHPPDRADTQYF
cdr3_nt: TGTGCCAGCAGCGTCCATCCCCCGGACAGGGCGGATACGCAGTATTTT

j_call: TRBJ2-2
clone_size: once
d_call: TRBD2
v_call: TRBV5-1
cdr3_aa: CASSQGTSGRNTGELFF
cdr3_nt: TGCGCCAGCAGCCAAGGGACTAGCGGGAGGAACACCGGGGAGCTGTTTTTT

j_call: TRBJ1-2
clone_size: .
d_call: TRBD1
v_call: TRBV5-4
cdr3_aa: CASSAGTAEFYGYTF
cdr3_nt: TGTGCCAGCAGCGCAGGGACAGCCGAGTTCTATGGCTACACCTTC

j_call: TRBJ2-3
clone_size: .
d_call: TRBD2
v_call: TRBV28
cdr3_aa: CASSLTSGRRTDTQYF
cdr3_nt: TGTGCCAGCAGTTTAACTAGCGGGAGACGCACAGATACGCAGTATTTT

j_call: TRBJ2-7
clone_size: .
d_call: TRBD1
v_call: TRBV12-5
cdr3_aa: CASGRDSSYEQYF
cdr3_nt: TGTGCTAGTGGACGGGACAGTTCCTACGAGCAGTACTTC

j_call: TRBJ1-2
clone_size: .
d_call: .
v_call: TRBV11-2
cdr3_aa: CASSGGPQAGEDYTF
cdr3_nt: TGTGCCAGCAGCGGAGGCCCCCAGGCAGGGGAAGACTACACCTTC

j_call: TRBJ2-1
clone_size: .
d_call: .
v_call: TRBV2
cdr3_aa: CASSGRQASYNEQFF
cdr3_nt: TGTGCCAGCAGTGGGAGACAGGCTTCCTACAATGAGCAGTTCTTC

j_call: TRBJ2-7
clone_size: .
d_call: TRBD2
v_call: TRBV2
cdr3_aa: CASSETSLDGTSGGVYEQYF
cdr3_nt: TGTGCCAGCAGTGAAACTTCGCTGGACGGGACTAGCGGGGGGGTCTACGAGCAGTACTTC

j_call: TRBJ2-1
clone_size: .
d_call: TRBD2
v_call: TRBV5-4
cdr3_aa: CASSFGLAGGGEQFF
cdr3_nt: TGTGCCAGCAGCTTCGGACTAGCGGGAGGCGGTGAGCAGTTCTTC

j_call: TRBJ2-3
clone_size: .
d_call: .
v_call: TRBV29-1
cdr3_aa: CSAESDTDTQYF
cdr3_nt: TGCAGCGCTGAGAGCGATACAGATACGCAGTATTTT

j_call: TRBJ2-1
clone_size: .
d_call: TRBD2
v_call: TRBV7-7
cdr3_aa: CASSLTSGYNEQFF
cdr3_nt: TGTGCCAGCAGCCTCACTAGCGGCTACAATGAGCAGTTCTTC

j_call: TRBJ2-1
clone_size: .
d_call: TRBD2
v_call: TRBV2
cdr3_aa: CASSSGRRYEQFF
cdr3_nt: TGTGCCAGCAGTAGCGGGAGACGGTATGAGCAGTTCTTC

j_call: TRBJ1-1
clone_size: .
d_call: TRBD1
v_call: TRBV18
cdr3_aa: CASTLGTGRVSTEAFF
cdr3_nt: TGTGCCAGCACTTTGGGGACAGGAAGGGTCAGCACTGAAGCTTTCTTT

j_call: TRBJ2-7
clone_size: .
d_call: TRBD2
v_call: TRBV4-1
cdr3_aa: CASSQIRSGTSGNEQYF
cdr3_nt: TGCGCCAGCAGCCAAATCCGCTCTGGGACTAGCGGGAACGAGCAGTACTTC

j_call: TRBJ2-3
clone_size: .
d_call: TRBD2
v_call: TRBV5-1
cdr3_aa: CASSAGGRLAGTTDTQYF
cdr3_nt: TGCGCCAGCAGCGCGGGGGGCCGACTAGCGGGGACCACAGATACGCAGTATTTT

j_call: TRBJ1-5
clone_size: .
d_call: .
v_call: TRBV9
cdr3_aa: CASSVAPGSDQPQHF
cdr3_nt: TGTGCCAGCAGCGTAGCCCCAGGGTCAGATCAGCCCCAGCATTTT

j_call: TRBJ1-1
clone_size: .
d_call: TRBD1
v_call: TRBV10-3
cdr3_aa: CAISKTGDTEAFF
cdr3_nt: TGTGCCATCAGTAAGACAGGGGACACTGAAGCTTTCTTT

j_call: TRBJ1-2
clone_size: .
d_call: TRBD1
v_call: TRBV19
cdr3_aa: CASSPGQGILYGYTF
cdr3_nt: TGTGCCAGTAGCCCCGGACAGGGGATCCTCTATGGCTACACCTTC

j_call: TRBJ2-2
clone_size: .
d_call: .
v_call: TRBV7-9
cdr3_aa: CASSEEGASTATGELFF
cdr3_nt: TGTGCCAGCAGCGAGGAGGGGGCCTCAACGGCCACCGGGGAGCTGTTTTTT

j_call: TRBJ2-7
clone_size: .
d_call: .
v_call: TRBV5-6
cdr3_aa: CASSLGGRQVVKQYF
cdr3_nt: TGTGCCAGCAGCTTGGGAGGACGACAGGTAGTTAAGCAGTACTTC

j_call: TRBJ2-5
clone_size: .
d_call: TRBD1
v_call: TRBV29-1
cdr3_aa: CSGGTVETQYF
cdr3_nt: TGCAGCGGGGGGACAGTGGAGACCCAGTACTTC

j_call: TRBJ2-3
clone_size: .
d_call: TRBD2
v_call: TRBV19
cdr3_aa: CASSQQGPGLAGGPSTDTQYF
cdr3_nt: TGTGCCAGTAGTCAGCAGGGACCGGGACTAGCGGGAGGACCTAGCACAGATACGCAGTATTTT

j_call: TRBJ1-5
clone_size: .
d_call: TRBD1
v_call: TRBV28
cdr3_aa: CASSGAGGLQPQHF
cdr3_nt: TGTGCCAGCAGTGGCGCAGGGGGCCTTCAGCCCCAGCATTTT

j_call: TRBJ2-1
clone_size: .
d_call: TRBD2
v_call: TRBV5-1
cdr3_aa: CASSLGGGGRGNEQFF
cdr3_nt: TGCGCCAGCAGCTTGGGGGGCGGGGGAAGGGGCAATGAGCAGTTCTTC

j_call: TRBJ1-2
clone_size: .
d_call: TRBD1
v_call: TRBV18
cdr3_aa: CASSPQGQGNGYTF
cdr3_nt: TGTGCCAGCTCACCACAGGGACAGGGAAATGGCTACACCTTC

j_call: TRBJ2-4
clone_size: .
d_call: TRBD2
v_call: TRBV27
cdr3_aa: CASRVGGSKNIQYF
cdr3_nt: TGTGCCAGCAGAGTGGGAGGGTCCAAAAACATTCAGTACTTC

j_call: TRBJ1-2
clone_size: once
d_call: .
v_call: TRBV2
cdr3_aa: CASSEGARNYGYTF
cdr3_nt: TGTGCCAGCAGTGAAGGGGCCAGAAACTATGGCTACACCTTC

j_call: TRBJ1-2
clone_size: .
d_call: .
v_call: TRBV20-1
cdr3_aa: CSARTDYGYTF
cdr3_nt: TGCAGTGCTAGGACAGACTATGGCTACACCTTC

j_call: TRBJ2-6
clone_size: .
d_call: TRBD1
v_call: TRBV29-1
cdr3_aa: CSALGGGSGANGLTF
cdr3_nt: TGCAGCGCTTTAGGGGGCGGCTCTGGGGCCAACGGCCTGACTTTC

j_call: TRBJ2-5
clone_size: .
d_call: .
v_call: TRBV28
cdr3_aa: CASSLWTGAQETQYF
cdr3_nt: TGTGCCAGCAGTTTATGGACAGGTGCCCAAGAGACCCAGTACTTC

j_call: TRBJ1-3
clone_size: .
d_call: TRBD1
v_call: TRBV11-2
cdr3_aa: CASSLRGDSGNTIYF
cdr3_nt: TGTGCCAGCAGCCTCAGGGGGGACTCTGGAAACACCATATATTTT

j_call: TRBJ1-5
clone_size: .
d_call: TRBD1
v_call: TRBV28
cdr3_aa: CASGSRGFNQPQHF
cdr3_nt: TGTGCCAGCGGAAGCAGGGGGTTCAATCAGCCCCAGCATTTT

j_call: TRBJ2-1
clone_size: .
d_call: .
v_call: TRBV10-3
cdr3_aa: CAISEGGDEQFF
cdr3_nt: TGTGCCATCAGTGAGGGGGGCGATGAGCAGTTCTTC

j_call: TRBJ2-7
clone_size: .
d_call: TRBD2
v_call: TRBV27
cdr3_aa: CASSLSAAGESYEQYF
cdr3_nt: TGTGCCAGCAGTTTATCCGCAGCGGGAGAGTCCTACGAGCAGTACTTC

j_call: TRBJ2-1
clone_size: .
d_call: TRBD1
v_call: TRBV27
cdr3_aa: CASSRQGTPPNEQFF
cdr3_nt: TGTGCCAGCAGTCGACAGGGTACCCCCCCCAATGAGCAGTTCTTC

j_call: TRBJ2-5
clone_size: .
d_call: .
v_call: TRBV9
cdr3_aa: CASSVGVSQETQYF
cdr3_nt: TGTGCCAGCAGCGTAGGCGTATCCCAAGAGACCCAGTACTTC

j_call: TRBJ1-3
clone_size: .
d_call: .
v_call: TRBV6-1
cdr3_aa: CASSERSRSGNTIYF
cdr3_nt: TGTGCCAGCAGTGAGCGCTCCCGCTCTGGAAACACCATATATTTT

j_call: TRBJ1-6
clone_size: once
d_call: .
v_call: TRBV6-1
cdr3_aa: CASSSAYNSPLHF
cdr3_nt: TGTGCCAGCAGTTCTGCCTATAATTCACCCCTCCACTTT

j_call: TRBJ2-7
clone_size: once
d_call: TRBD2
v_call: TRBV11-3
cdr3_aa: CASSLDRWREHGYEQYF
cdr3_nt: TGTGCCAGCAGCTTAGATAGATGGCGGGAGCACGGCTACGAGCAGTACTTC

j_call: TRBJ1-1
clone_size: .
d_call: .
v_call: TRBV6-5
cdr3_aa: CASSHLGGSGNTEAFF
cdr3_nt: TGTGCCAGCAGTCACTTAGGTGGATCGGGGAACACTGAAGCTTTCTTT

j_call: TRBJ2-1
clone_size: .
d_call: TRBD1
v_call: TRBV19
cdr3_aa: CASSAQGGGYNEQFF
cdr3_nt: TGTGCCAGTAGTGCACAGGGGGGTGGTTACAATGAGCAGTTCTTC

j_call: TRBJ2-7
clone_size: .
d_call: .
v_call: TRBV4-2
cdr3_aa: CASSQDAGSYEQYF
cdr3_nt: TGTGCCAGCAGCCAAGATGCGGGATCCTACGAGCAGTACTTC

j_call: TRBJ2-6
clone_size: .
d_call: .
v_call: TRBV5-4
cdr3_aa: CASGLWSSGANGLTF
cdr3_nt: TGTGCCAGCGGCTTGTGGAGCTCTGGGGCCAACGGCCTGACTTTC

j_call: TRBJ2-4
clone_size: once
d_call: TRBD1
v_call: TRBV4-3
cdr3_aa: CASSRDRGVKNSQYF
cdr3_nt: TGCGCCAGCAGCCGGGACAGGGGGGTCAAAAACAGTCAGTACTTC

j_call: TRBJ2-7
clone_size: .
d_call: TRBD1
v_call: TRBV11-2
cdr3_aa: CASSFPDRVYEQYF
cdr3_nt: TGTGCCAGCAGCTTCCCCGACAGGGTCTACGAGCAGTACTTC